A single sample gave rise to the 23 T cell receptor beta chains below, sequenced in a study of T-cell memory formation after mild COVID-19. One entry per CDR3 protein, called by TCRdb with MiXCR from the 5' RACE reads. The data show roughly 610,000 distinct CDR3 sequences, with 17% seen just once and about 8.6% held by the top ten. Material: PBMCs or a T cell subset sorted from them (not recorded which). The receptors shown here come from an adult woman who had mild COVID-19 (a few samples of this study predate the infection). Cell type and time point are not known.

The chain links TRBV13 to TRBJ2-1, with TRBD2 identical over 12 bases. V shed 5 bases, J shed 8 bases, and the junction held 10 bases outside the gene matches. The CDR3 extends over 16 amino acids. Germline lookup yields CDR1 PRHDT and CDR2 FYEKMQ (reference sequence). The CDR3 DNA follows: TGTGCCAGCAGCGTAGAGCTAGCGGGAGGGCCCGATGAGCAGTTCTTC. Protein: CASSVELAGGPDEQFF.

The rearrangement joins TRBV12-3 or TRBV12-4 to TRBJ2-1; possibly TRBD2 for D (6 bases). The CDR3 loop spans 16 amino acids. V lost 3 bases, J lost 4 bases, and 16 bases lay in between. CDR3 coding DNA: TGTGCCAGCAGTTTCGGGGTTGGGGGGACGTACAATGAGCAGTTCTTC. Translating it yields CASSFGVGGTYNEQFF.

This clonotype was seen a handful of times. The gene calls are TRBV20-1 and TRBJ1-2, with 7 bases that match TRBD1. With 1 base clipped from V and 4 bases from J, the junction kept 3 bases outside the gene matches. The CDR3 runs 13 residues. Germline assignment: CDR1 DFQATT and CDR2 SNEGSKA (reference sequence). The CDR3 sequence: CSARGGTVYGYTF. The CDR3, as DNA: TGCAGTGCTAGAGGGGGGACAGTCTATGGCTACACCTTC.

The chain recombines TRBV6-1 with TRBJ2-1, with D possibly TRBD2 on 6 matching bases. Germline CDR1 MNHNS, CDR2 SASEGT. V was clipped by 0 bases and J by 6 bases, with 6 bases between them. The CDR3 consists of 13 residues. This CDR3 reads CASSEALANEQFF. The CDR3 DNA is TGTGCCAGCAGTGAAGCACTAGCCAATGAGCAGTTCTTC.

The chain carries TRBV11-2 and TRBJ1-1; the D is unclear. CDR3 length equals 15 residues. V lost 3 bases, J lost 2 bases, and 13 bases lay in between. The germline V gene encodes CDR1 SGHAT and CDR2 FQNNGV. CDR3 in DNA: TGTGCCAGCAGCTTCCTGGTGGTTGCCAACACTGAAGCTTTCTTT. It translates to CASSFLVVANTEAFF.

The V gene is TRBV4-1, the J gene TRBJ2-7, with 11 nucleotides matching TRBD2. Germline V gene lookup returns CDR1 MGHRA and CDR2 YSYEKL. V dropped 1 base and J dropped 4; count of bases not matched to a gene: 6. CDR3 size: 16 residues. The CDR3 here is CASSQGRSSGGYEQYF. The CDR3 coding sequence is TGCGCCAGCAGCCAAGGGAGGTCTAGCGGGGGGTACGAGCAGTACTTC.

This clonotype was counted at least ten times. The CDR3 DNA reads TGCAGCGGGGCAACAACTAATGAAAAACTGTTTTTT. Encoded protein: CSGATTNEKLFF. The V gene is TRBV29-1, the J gene TRBJ1-4; D unclear. This CDR3 comprises 12 residues. The ends were cut back, 7 bases at V and 0 bases at J, with 6 bases in the middle. Germline V gives CDR1 SQVTM, CDR2 ANQGSEA.

This clonotype occurred a few times. The rearrangement links TRBV7-9 to TRBJ2-3; 8 positions agree with TRBD2. The CDR3 is made up of 17 amino acids. CDR1 SEHNR and CDR2 FQNEAQ come from the germline V gene (reference sequence). Trimming removed 1 base from V and 4 bases from J; junction bases left unmatched: 10. The CDR3 bases are TGTGCCAGCAGCTTAGGAATTCGGCTAGCGGGCCCAGATACGCAGTATTTT. Translating gives CASSLGIRLAGPDTQYF.

This clonotype was seen more than once but under ten times. The genes are TRBV7-8 and TRBJ1-5, with 8 bases aligning to TRBD1. The junction had 13 bases not matched to a gene; V was cut back by 5 bases and J by 7 bases. The CDR3 is 16 amino acids. In germline, CDR1 is SGHVS, CDR2 FQNEAQ. The CDR3 DNA is TGTGCCAGCAGCCCCCGCTTCTCAGGGGGCGGGCAGCCCCAGCATTTT. This codes for CASSPRFSGGGQPQHF.

This clonotype was recorded many times. The chain joins TRBV30 to TRBJ1-3; D might be TRBD1 (5 bases). CDR1 and CDR2 (germline): GTSNPN, SVGIG (reference sequence). The CDR3 loop spans 13 amino acids. Trimming took off 5 bases at V and 0 bases at J, with 8 bases between the two ends. CDR3 in amino acids: CAWDRFSGNTIYF. The CDR3 DNA reads TGTGCCTGGGACAGATTCTCTGGAAACACCATATATTTT.

V and J are TRBV5-1 and TRBJ2-2; 8 bases are a match to TRBD1. Germline V gene data show CDR1 as SGHRS and CDR2 as YFSETQ. The CDR3 is 16 amino acids. The junction had 8 bases not matched to a gene; V was cut back by 4 bases and J by 3 bases. The CDR3 DNA reads TGCGCCAGCAGCACAGCGACAGGGGTAGACACCGGGGAGCTGTTTTTT. This gives the protein CASSTATGVDTGELFF.

This clonotype was seen a handful of times. The chain carries TRBV20-1 and TRBJ2-5; 11 nucleotides line up with TRBD2. Germline V gene data show CDR1 as DFQATT and CDR2 as SNEGSKA (reference sequence). CDR3 length: 15 amino acids. V trimming: 1 base; J trimming: 3 bases; junction bases outside the gene matches: 4. CDR3 loop: CSARAPLAGEETQYF. Here the CDR3 DNA reads TGCAGTGCTAGAGCTCCACTAGCGGGAGAAGAGACCCAGTACTTC.

A few counts support this clonotype. The J gene is TRBJ1-6, the V gene TRBV4-1; the D gene is possibly TRBD1 (6 bases). This CDR3 region has 16 residues. Per germline, CDR1 MGHRA and CDR2 YSYEKL. V lost 2 bases and J 0 bases, leaving 8 bases between the germline ends. CDR3 nucleotide sequence: TGCGCCAGCAGCCAAACAGGGAGCTCCTATAATTCACCCCTCCACTTT. Amino acids: CASSQTGSSYNSPLHF.

Only a few counts were recorded for this clonotype. This chain connects TRBV6-5 to TRBJ2-6; the D gene is possibly TRBD2 (5 bases). The V gene lost 2 bases and the J gene lost 2 bases, with 7 bases spanning the gap. Germline loops: CDR1 MNHEY, CDR2 SVGAGI. The CDR3 runs 15 residues. CDR3 protein: CASSYEGPGANVLTF. The DNA for the CDR3 is TGTGCCAGCAGTTACGAGGGTCCTGGGGCCAACGTCCTGACTTTC.

In this sample, this clonotype turned up a few times. The V gene is TRBV4-1, the J gene TRBJ1-1, with no clear D. Germline V gene lookup returns CDR1 MGHRA and CDR2 YSYEKL. V gave up 0 bases and J gave up 4 bases, with 6 bases separating them. CDR3 length equals 13 residues. Here the CDR3 reads CASSQDLGTEAFF. Here the CDR3 DNA reads TGCGCCAGCAGCCAAGATCTGGGCACTGAAGCTTTCTTT.

The table lists this clonotype with many counts. The V call is TRBV4-3, the J call TRBJ2-7, with a possible D match to TRBD2 (6 bases). Trimming cost V 0 bases and J 5 bases, with 17 bases left between them. The CDR3 extends over 16 amino acids. Germline CDR1 reads LGHNA; CDR2 reads YSLEER. The CDR3 loop reads CASSQDYFGGSNEQYF. The CDR3 region has the DNA TGCGCCAGCAGCCAAGATTATTTTGGAGGGAGCAACGAGCAGTACTTC.

This clonotype was counted only a few times. The chain joins TRBV15 to TRBJ2-2; D not certain. V lost 5 bases and J 5 bases, leaving 18 bases between the germline ends. Germline V lookup: CDR1 LNHNV, CDR2 YYDKDF (reference sequence). The CDR3 covers 16 residues. The DNA of the CDR3 is TGTGCCACCAGCCCGGTGGACCTCCTTGAAACCGGGGAGCTGTTTTTT. It codes for CATSPVDLLETGELFF.

The J gene is TRBJ1-1, the V gene TRBV24-1; 8 bases fit TRBD1. V was pared by 3 bases and J by 10 bases, with 6 bases of the junction left unmatched. The CDR3 has 13 residues. Germline lookup yields CDR1 KGHDR and CDR2 SFDVKD. The CDR3 bases are TGTGCCACCAGTGATCGACAGGGGCTTCGAGCTTTCTTT. Translating it yields CATSDRQGLRAFF.

In this sample, this clonotype turned up a few times. This CDR3 reads CASSFTGFIGQYF. CDR3 DNA: TGTGCCAGCAGTTTCACAGGGTTTATAGGGCAGTACTTC. The V call is TRBV6-5, the J call TRBJ2-7; maybe TRBD1 (6 bases). The CDR3 totals 13 residues. Germline V gene sequence: CDR1 MNHEY, CDR2 SVGAGI. The V end lost 4 bases, the J end lost 9 bases, and 16 bases lay between the germline ends.

This clonotype showed up just once. The germline gene is not matched at one end of the junction; a read error may be the cause. The rearrangement joins TRBV11-2 to TRBJ2-1; weak D call: TRBD2 (5 bases). Germline-derived CDR1 and CDR2 are SGHAT and FQNNGV. This CDR3 contains 16 residues. For the CDR3, the DNA is TGTGCCAGCAGACCCATCGGGCGAGCGGCCTACGATGAGCAGTTCTTC. The encoded protein is CASRPIGRAAYDEQFF.

There are a few counts of this clonotype. The V call is TRBV15, the J call TRBJ1-5, with 7 nucleotides matching TRBD1. This CDR3 has 15 residues. J gave up 0 bases and V 1 base, and 0 bases lay outside the gene matches. Germline V gene lookup returns CDR1 LNHNV and CDR2 YYDKDF (reference sequence). This CDR3 is CATSRGQGSNQPQHF. DNA of the CDR3: TGTGCCACCAGCAGAGGACAGGGTAGCAATCAGCCCCAGCATTTT.

This clonotype was detected many times. This chain's CDR3 is CASAGNTGELFF. The CDR3, as DNA: TGTGCCAGTGCAGGGAACACCGGGGAGCTGTTTTTT. The chain employs TRBV2 and TRBJ2-2; no reliable D call. V dropped 9 bases and J dropped 1 base, with 6 bases sitting between them. In germline, CDR1 is SNHLY, CDR2 FYNNEI. This CDR3 has 12 amino acids.

The chain combines TRBV12-3 or TRBV12-4 with TRBJ2-1, with 8 bases lining up with TRBD1. With 5 bases clipped from V and 2 bases from J, the junction kept 8 bases outside the gene matches. CDR3 length: 16 residues. The CDR3 here is CASSPRTGSPYNEQFF. The CDR3 coding sequence is TGTGCCAGCAGTCCGAGGACAGGGTCCCCCTACAATGAGCAGTTCTTC.